One sample yielded the 3 T cell receptor beta chains listed below, sequenced in a study of blood T cells in healthy people across ages. A second PCR of 7 to 11 cycles used a sample-barcoded 5' primer and a J-beta primer mix. Via MiXCR, TCRdb re-called the 5' RACE reads, giving one row per CDR3 protein. The sample includes approximately 1.5 million distinct CDR3 sequences, 35% to 45% of them seen just once. Sequencing used blood. These receptors came from a woman between 18 and 29 years old in good health.

This chain joins TRBV20-1 and TRBJ2-1; D unresolved. Trimming removed 3 bases from V and 5 bases from J, with 11 bases in between. Germline assignment: CDR1 DFQATT and CDR2 SNEGSKA (reference sequence). The CDR3 consists of 13 residues. Written as DNA, the CDR3 is TGCAGTGCTAGCCCCCCTACCAACAATGAGCAGTTCTTC. This codes for CSASPPTNNEQFF.

The chain is built from TRBV7-2 and TRBJ1-5; the D is unclear. This CDR3 region has 15 residues. Trimming took 4 bases from V and 3 from J, leaving 13 bases between them. Germline assignment: CDR1 SGHTA and CDR2 FQGNSA. The CDR3 loop reads CASSSSSMINQPQHF. CDR3 in DNA: TGTGCCAGCAGCTCAAGCAGTATGATCAATCAGCCCCAGCATTTT.

The chain uses TRBV5-1 and TRBJ1-1; possibly TRBD1 for D (6 bases). The ends were cut back, 3 bases at V and 3 bases at J, with 12 bases in the middle. CDR1 and CDR2 from the germline V gene are SGHRS and YFSETQ. This CDR3 has 14 residues. Written as DNA, the CDR3 is TGCGCCAGCAGCTCTGGACAGATACACACTGAAGCTTTCTTT. This codes for CASSSGQIHTEAFF. The whole variable domain, remainder taken from reference TRBV5-1 and TRBJ1-1, is KAGVTQTPRYLIKTRGQQVTLSCSPISGHRSVSWYQQTPGQGLQFLFEYFSETQRNKGNFPGRFSGRQFSNSRSEMNVSTLELGDSALYLCASSSGQIHTEAFFGQGTRLTVV.